Presented here are 29 T cell receptor beta chains from one specimen sequenced in a study of T cells in Graves' hyperthyroidism and ophthalmopathy. It was RNA transcripts that yielded the amplified TCR beta CDR3 regions. When the TCR CDR3 underwent first-round RT-PCR, the HTBI primer set was used. TCRdb analysed the multiplex PCR reads with MiXCR anew, one entry per CDR3 protein. The sample has more than 500,000 distinct CDR3 sequences, 15% to 20% seen once. Material for sequencing was blood. The receptors shown here come from a woman younger than 45 with Graves' hyperthyroidism.

The chain is built from TRBV12-5 and TRBJ2-5; 13 bases align to TRBD2. Germline values: CDR1 LGHNT, CDR2 FRNRAP. The CDR3 extends over 16 amino acids. The ends lost 6 bases at V and 4 bases at J; junction bases unmatched: 8. DNA of the CDR3: TGTGCTAGTGGGCCCGGGACTAGCGGGATTCGAGAGACCCAGTACTTC. Its protein is CASGPGTSGIRETQYF.

This clonotype was picked up many times. A junction boundary mismatches the germline segment, possibly from a read error. This chain joins TRBV28 and TRBJ2-7, with a possible D match to TRBD1 (6 bases). The germline gives CDR1 MDHEN, CDR2 SYDVKM. CDR3 length: 17 amino acids. The CDR3 region has the DNA TGTGCCAGCAGTTTATATGGGCTCAGGGGAAGAGGCTACAAGCAGTACTTC. Translated, it gives CASSLYGLRGRGYKQYF.

The sample holds a few counts of this clonotype. V and J are TRBV9 and TRBJ1-6; weak D call: TRBD1 (5 bases). Per germline, CDR1 SGDLS and CDR2 YYNGEE. V was cut by 4 bases and J by 10 bases, with 15 bases left in between. This CDR3 has 14 residues. In DNA, the CDR3 is TGTGCCAGCAGCCCAGCCCAGGGTGGCTCACCCCTCCACTTT. Protein: CASSPAQGGSPLHF. Combining the CDR3 with reference TRBV9 and TRBJ1-6 gives the whole variable domain DSGVTQTPKHLITATGQRVTLRCSPRSGDLSVYWYQQSLDQGLQFLIQYYNGEERAKGNILERFSAQQFPDLHSELNLSSLELGDSALYFCASSPAQGGSPLHFGNGTRLTVT.

This clonotype was recorded at least ten times. The chain couples TRBV5-4 to TRBJ1-2, with D possibly TRBD1 on 6 matching bases. This CDR3 spans 14 amino acids. V was shortened by 5 bases and J by 2 bases, with 13 bases between the two germline ends. From germline, CDR1 is SGHNT and CDR2 YYREEE (reference sequence). The CDR3 here is CASSLAGVNYGYTF. The CDR3 DNA reads TGTGCCAGCAGTTTAGCAGGGGTGAACTATGGCTACACCTTC.

V and J are TRBV20-1 and TRBJ1-1; TRBD1 aligns across 10 bases. CDR1 and CDR2 from the germline V gene are DFQATT and SNEGSKA (reference sequence). J was trimmed by 11 bases and V by 2 bases; bases with no gene match: 5. This CDR3 is 12 amino acids long. The CDR3 nucleotides read TGCAGTGCTAGACGGGGACAGGGGCGGGCTTTCTTT. This encodes CSARRGQGRAFF.

This clonotype showed up just a few times. The chain combines TRBV19 with TRBJ1-1, with unresolved D. The germline V gene encodes CDR1 LNHDA and CDR2 SQIVND (reference sequence). This CDR3 has 13 amino acids. V lost 3 bases to trimming and J lost 0 bases, with 5 bases between them. The CDR3 loop reads CASSMGMNTEAFF. The CDR3 bases are TGTGCCAGTAGTATGGGGATGAACACTGAAGCTTTCTTT.

This clonotype was counted ten times or more. An end of the junction differs from the germline gene, which may be a read error. The chain couples TRBV5-1 to TRBJ2-3, with 7 bases matching TRBD2. Germline CDR1 and CDR2: SGHRS and YFSETQ. This CDR3 contains 15 residues. The CDR3 DNA follows: TGTGCCAGCAGCCTCGGAGCGGGGAGCACAGATACGCAGTATTTT. Its protein product is CASSLGAGSTDTQYF.

This clonotype was recorded at least ten times. The rearrangement joins TRBV7-8 to TRBJ2-3; the D gene is possibly TRBD2 (6 bases). CDR1 and CDR2 (germline): SGHVS, FQNEAQ. Trimming removed 5 bases from V and 3 bases from J, with 9 bases in between. This CDR3 region has 13 residues. In nucleotides, the CDR3 is TGTGCCAGCAGCGGCCGGGGGACAGATACGCAGTATTTT. Its translation: CASSGRGTDTQYF.

This clonotype has only a few counts. This chain connects TRBV19 to TRBJ2-1, with TRBD2 identical over 10 bases. CDR1 LNHDA and CDR2 SQIVND come from the germline V gene (reference sequence). V lost 4 bases and J lost 9; bases outside the gene matches: 9. CDR3 size: 15 residues. The CDR3, as DNA: TGTGCCAGTAGTAGGAGAGCGGGAGGGCCGGGTGAGCAGTTCTTC. It translates to CASSRRAGGPGEQFF. The full variable domain, rest sourced from reference TRBV19 and TRBJ2-1, is DGGITQSPKYLFRKEGQNVTLSCEQNLNHDAMYWYRQDPGQGLRLIYYSQIVNDFQKGDIAEGYSVSREKKESFPLTVTSAQKNPTAFYLCASSRRAGGPGEQFFGPGTRLTVL.

This clonotype has at least ten counts. V and J are TRBV5-1 and TRBJ2-1; D is ambiguous. The ends were cut back, 0 bases at V and 7 bases at J, with 14 bases in the middle. Germline V CDR1 and CDR2: SGHRS, YFSETQ. The CDR3 covers 15 residues. CDR3 sequence: CASSLEVRSTNEQFF. CDR3 coding DNA: TGCGCCAGCAGCTTGGAAGTAAGGAGTACTAATGAGCAGTTCTTC.

The chain uses TRBV7-9 and TRBJ2-5; TRBD1 matches at 7 bases. The V segment lost 5 bases and the J segment 5 bases; nucleotides outside the gene matches: 14. The CDR3 totals 16 residues. Germline loops: CDR1 SEHNR, CDR2 FQNEAQ (reference sequence). Here the CDR3 reads CASSLDEGAPTETQYF. CDR3 in DNA: TGTGCCAGCAGCCTAGATGAGGGGGCGCCGACGGAGACCCAGTACTTC.

The sample holds a few counts of this clonotype. V and J are TRBV5-1 and TRBJ2-2; 9 nucleotides match TRBD1. CDR1 and CDR2 from the germline V gene are SGHRS and YFSETQ. The CDR3 runs 17 residues. The V and J ends lost 5 bases and 6 bases, in that order; junction bases with no gene match: 14. The CDR3 DNA reads TGCGCCAGCAGTCTTCCCTCCCTTGACAGGGGGGCCGGGGAGCTGTTTTTT. Translation: CASSLPSLDRGAGELFF.

This clonotype was seen many times. CDR3 sequence (DNA): TGTGCCAGCAGGGTACTAGCGATGGGGTATGAGCAGTTCTTC. Its protein product is CASRVLAMGYEQFF. The rearrangement joins TRBV2 to TRBJ2-1, with 7 positions matching TRBD2. The CDR3 covers 14 residues. Trimming cost V 6 bases and J 8 bases; bases outside gene matches: 10. The germline CDR1 and CDR2 sequences are SNHLY and FYNNEI.

The CDR3 protein is CASSWGGTEQYF. The CDR3 DNA is TGTGCCAGCAGTTGGGGGGGGACCGAGCAGTACTTC. The V gene is TRBV6-5, the J gene TRBJ2-7; 7 nucleotides match TRBD2. The V and J ends lost 4 bases and 6 bases, in that order; junction bases with no gene match: 3. Germline V CDR1 and CDR2: MNHEY, SVGAGI. The CDR3 spans 12 residues.

The DNA for the CDR3 is TGTGCCAGCAGCCCGGCCATCGGACGGTCCGAGCAGTACTTC. As protein: CASSPAIGRSEQYF. The V and J genes are TRBV5-4 and TRBJ2-7; D call uncertain. The germline V and J ends were trimmed by 4 bases and 6 bases, with 17 bases remaining between them. From germline, CDR1 is SGHNT and CDR2 YYREEE (reference sequence). The length of the CDR3 is 14 residues.

This clonotype was recorded at least ten times. V gene TRBV7-9 combines with J gene TRBJ2-1, with 14 bases fitting TRBD2. Unmatched junction bases numbered 1, after V lost 1 base and J lost 5 bases. The V gene's germline CDR1 is SEHNR and CDR2 FQNEAQ (reference sequence). CDR3 size: 16 residues. CDR3 in amino acids: CASSLVGLAGDNEQFF. DNA for the CDR3: TGTGCCAGCAGCTTAGTGGGACTAGCGGGGGACAATGAGCAGTTCTTC.

The table lists this clonotype with many counts. The chain links TRBV6-1 to TRBJ1-1; no definite D call. Per germline, CDR1 MNHNS and CDR2 SASEGT. This CDR3 contains 15 residues. V was shortened by 6 bases and J by 4 bases, with 18 bases between the two germline ends. The CDR3 DNA reads as TGTGCCAGCAGGTACGATACGAGGGAAATCACTGAAGCTTTCTTT. This encodes CASRYDTREITEAFF.

This clonotype was recorded many times. The J gene is TRBJ1-1, the V gene TRBV28; 10 bases are a match to TRBD1. The CDR3 consists of 14 residues. The germline gives CDR1 MDHEN, CDR2 SYDVKM. V lost 11 bases and J lost 4; bases outside the gene matches: 10. This chain's CDR3 is CAGYRQGAGTEAFF. Here the CDR3 DNA reads TGTGCCGGCTACCGACAGGGGGCCGGCACTGAAGCTTTCTTT.

This rearrangement joins TRBV4-1 to TRBJ2-1; D gene uncertain. Trimming removed 1 base at V and 7 bases at J, with 8 bases between. CDR3 size: 13 residues. Germline lookup yields CDR1 MGHRA and CDR2 YSYEKL. The CDR3 loop reads CASSQGGRNEQFF. DNA of the CDR3: TGCGCCAGCAGCCAAGGAGGAAGGAATGAGCAGTTCTTC.

This clonotype has a count of ten or more. The V call is TRBV20-1, the J call TRBJ2-2, with D possibly being TRBD2 (6 bases). The ends were cut back, 5 bases at V and 1 base at J, with 11 bases in the middle. The CDR3 has 14 amino acids. Germline lookup yields CDR1 DFQATT and CDR2 SNEGSKA (reference sequence). The CDR3 DNA is TGCAGTGCTGCCCCCGGGAGGAACACCGGGGAGCTGTTTTTT. It specifies CSAAPGRNTGELFF.

This chain links TRBV5-1 with TRBJ2-5, with 10 bases lining up with TRBD2. The J segment lost 2 bases and the V segment lost 4 bases, leaving 5 bases of the junction unmatched. The CDR3 is made up of 15 amino acids. Looked up from germline, CDR1 is SGHRS and CDR2 is YFSETQ. CDR3 protein: CASSVTSGAQETQYF. The CDR3 bases are TGCGCCAGCAGCGTCACTAGCGGGGCTCAAGAGACCCAGTACTTC.

The CDR3 is CSATREDNEQYF. The CDR3 nucleotides read TGCAGCGCCACGCGGGAGGACAACGAGCAGTACTTC. The chain combines TRBV29-1 with TRBJ2-7, with 8 bases aligning to TRBD2. The germline gives CDR1 SQVTM, CDR2 ANQGSEA. This CDR3 comprises 12 residues. Losses at the gene ends were 7 bases for V and 5 bases for J; bases not matched to a gene: 7.

Ten or more counts support this clonotype. The chain links TRBV18 to TRBJ2-7; D gene ambiguous. The germline V gene has CDR1 KGHSH and CDR2 LQKENI. The CDR3 runs to 13 residues. Trimming stripped 2 bases from V and 5 bases from J, with 10 bases between. In DNA form, the CDR3 reads TGTGCCAGCTCACCAGAGGCCGCGGACGAGCAGTACTTC. This translates into CASSPEAADEQYF.

The chain links TRBV19 to TRBJ1-5; maybe TRBD1 (6 bases). The CDR3 consists of 14 residues. V lost 6 bases and J lost 4, with 13 bases in between. CDR1 and CDR2 (germline): LNHDA, SQIVND (reference sequence). The DNA for the CDR3 is TGTGCCAGTAGGGGGGCAGGTCCAAATCAGCCCCAGCATTTT. It translates to CASRGAGPNQPQHF.

The chain carries TRBV6-5 and TRBJ2-2; the match to TRBD2 covers 11 bases. Trimming took 4 bases from V and 0 from J; bases not matched to a gene: 7. The CDR3 sequence is 18 residues long. CDR1 is MNHEY, CDR2 SVGAGI, per germline. CDR3 sequence (DNA): TGTGCCAGCAGTTTAGCCGGACTAGCGGGTCCGAACACCGGGGAGCTGTTTTTT. This gives the protein CASSLAGLAGPNTGELFF.

This clonotype has just a few counts. The genes are TRBV19 and TRBJ1-4; the D gene is possibly TRBD1 (5 bases). Looked up from germline, CDR1 is LNHDA and CDR2 is SQIVND (reference sequence). There are 15 residues in the CDR3. Trimming shortened V by 2 bases and J by 2 bases, and 9 bases separated the two germline ends. CDR3 sequence: CASSINRGTNEKLFF. DNA for the CDR3: TGTGCCAGTAGTATAAATAGGGGCACTAATGAAAAACTGTTTTTT.

This clonotype was seen ten or more times. The V and J genes are TRBV5-8 and TRBJ1-2, with TRBD1 matching 10 bases. Germline trimming cut 5 bases from V and 3 bases from J; bases unmatched to any gene: 4. The CDR3 has 14 residues. In germline, CDR1 is SGHTS, CDR2 YDEGEE. The CDR3 here is CASRSGTGDYGYTF. The DNA for the CDR3 is TGTGCCAGCAGATCCGGGACAGGGGACTATGGCTACACCTTC.

The chain recombines TRBV19 with TRBJ2-1, with a weak D call TRBD2 (5 bases). V lost 4 bases and J lost 6, with 19 bases in between. CDR1 and CDR2 from the germline V gene are LNHDA and SQIVND (reference sequence). The CDR3 covers 16 residues. In DNA, the CDR3 is TGTGCCAGTAGTAGGAAATGGACTGCGATCCTCAATGAGCAGTTCTTC. Translating gives CASSRKWTAILNEQFF. The variable domain in full, completed from reference TRBV19 and TRBJ2-1, reads DGGITQSPKYLFRKEGQNVTLSCEQNLNHDAMYWYRQDPGQGLRLIYYSQIVNDFQKGDIAEGYSVSREKKESFPLTVTSAQKNPTAFYLCASSRKWTAILNEQFFGPGTRLTVL.

This clonotype was detected ten times or more. The CDR3 is CASSYRKGQGSYEQYF. In DNA, the CDR3 is TGTGCCAGCAGTTACCGGAAAGGACAGGGGAGCTACGAGCAGTACTTC. The chain links TRBV6-2 or TRBV6-3 to TRBJ2-7; 9 positions match TRBD1. Germline V lookup: CDR1 MNHEY, CDR2 SVGEGT. The CDR3 sequence is 16 residues long. J gave up 3 bases and V 2 bases, and 8 bases lay outside the gene matches.